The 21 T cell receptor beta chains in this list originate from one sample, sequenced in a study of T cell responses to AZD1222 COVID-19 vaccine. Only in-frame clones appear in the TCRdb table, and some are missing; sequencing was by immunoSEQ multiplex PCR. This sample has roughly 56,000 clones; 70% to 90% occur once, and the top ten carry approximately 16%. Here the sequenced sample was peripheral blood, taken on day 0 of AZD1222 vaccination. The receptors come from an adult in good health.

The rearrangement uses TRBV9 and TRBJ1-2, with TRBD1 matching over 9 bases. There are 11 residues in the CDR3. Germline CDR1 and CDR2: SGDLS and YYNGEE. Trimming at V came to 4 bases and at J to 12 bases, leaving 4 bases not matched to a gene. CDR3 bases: TGTGCCAGCAGCCCTCGGACAGGGGACACCTTC. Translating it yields CASSPRTGDTF.

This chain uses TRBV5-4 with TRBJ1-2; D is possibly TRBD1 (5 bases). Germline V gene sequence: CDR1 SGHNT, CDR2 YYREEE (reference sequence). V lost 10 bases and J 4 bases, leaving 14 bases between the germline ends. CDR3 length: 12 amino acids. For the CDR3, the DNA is TGTGCCGGGGCCGAGGGTCGCTATGGCTACACCTTC. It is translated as CAGAEGRYGYTF.

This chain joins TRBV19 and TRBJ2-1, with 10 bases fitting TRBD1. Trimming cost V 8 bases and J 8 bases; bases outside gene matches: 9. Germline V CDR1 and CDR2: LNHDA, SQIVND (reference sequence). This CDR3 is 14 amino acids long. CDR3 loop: CASSRDRGLDEQFF. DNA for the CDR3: TGTGCCAGTTCGCGGGACAGGGGATTGGATGAGCAGTTCTTC. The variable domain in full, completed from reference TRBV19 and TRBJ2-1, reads DGGITQSPKYLFRKEGQNVTLSCEQNLNHDAMYWYRQDPGQGLRLIYYSQIVNDFQKGDIAEGYSVSREKKESFPLTVTSAQKNPTAFYLCASSRDRGLDEQFFGPGTRLTVL.

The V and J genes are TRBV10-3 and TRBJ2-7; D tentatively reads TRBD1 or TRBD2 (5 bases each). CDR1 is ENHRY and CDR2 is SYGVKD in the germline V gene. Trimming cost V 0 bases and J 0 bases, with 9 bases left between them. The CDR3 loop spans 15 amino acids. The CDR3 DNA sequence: TGTGCCATCAGTGAGTCTGGGGGAAGCTCCTACGAGCAGTACTTC. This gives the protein CAISESGGSSYEQYF.

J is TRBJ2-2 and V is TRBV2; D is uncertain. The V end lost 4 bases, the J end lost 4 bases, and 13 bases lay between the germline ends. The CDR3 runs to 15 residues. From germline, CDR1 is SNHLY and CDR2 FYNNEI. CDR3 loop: CASSGIGSSTGELFF. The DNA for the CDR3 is TGTGCCAGCAGTGGAATAGGGTCGAGCACCGGGGAGCTGTTTTTT.

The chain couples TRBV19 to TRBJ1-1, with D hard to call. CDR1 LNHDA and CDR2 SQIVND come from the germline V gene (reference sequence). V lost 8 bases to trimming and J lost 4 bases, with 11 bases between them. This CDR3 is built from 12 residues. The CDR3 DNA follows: TGTGCCAGTCTGGGCAGCCCCACTGAAGCTTTCTTT. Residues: CASLGSPTEAFF.

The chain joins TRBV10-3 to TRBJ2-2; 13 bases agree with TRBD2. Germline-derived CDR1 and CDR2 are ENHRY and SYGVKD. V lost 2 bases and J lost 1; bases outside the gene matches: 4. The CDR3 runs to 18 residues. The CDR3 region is CAISELGLAGVNTGELFF. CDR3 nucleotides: TGTGCCATCAGTGAGCTCGGACTAGCGGGGGTGAACACCGGGGAGCTGTTTTTT.

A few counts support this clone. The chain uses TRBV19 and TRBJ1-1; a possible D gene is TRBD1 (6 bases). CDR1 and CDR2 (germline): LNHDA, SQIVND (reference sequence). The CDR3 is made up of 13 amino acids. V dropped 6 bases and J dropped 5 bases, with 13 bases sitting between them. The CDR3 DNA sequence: TGTGCCAGTAGCCCCAAAGGGGGGACTGAAGCTTTCTTT. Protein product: CASSPKGGTEAFF.

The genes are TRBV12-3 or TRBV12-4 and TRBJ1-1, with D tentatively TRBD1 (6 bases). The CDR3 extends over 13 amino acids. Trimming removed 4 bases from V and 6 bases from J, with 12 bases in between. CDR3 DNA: TGTGCCAGCAGTTACAGGGAGGGATCTGAAGCTTTCTTT. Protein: CASSYREGSEAFF.

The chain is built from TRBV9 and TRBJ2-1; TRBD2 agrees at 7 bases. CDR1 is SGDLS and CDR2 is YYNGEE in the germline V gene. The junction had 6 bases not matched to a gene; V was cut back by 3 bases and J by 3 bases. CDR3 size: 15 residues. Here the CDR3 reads CASSAEGGFYNEQFF. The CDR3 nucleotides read TGTGCCAGCAGCGCGGAGGGAGGGTTCTACAATGAGCAGTTCTTC.

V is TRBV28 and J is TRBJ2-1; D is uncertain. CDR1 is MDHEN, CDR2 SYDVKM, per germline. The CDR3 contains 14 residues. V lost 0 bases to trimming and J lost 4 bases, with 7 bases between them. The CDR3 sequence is CASSLWGRYNEQFF. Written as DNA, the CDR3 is TGTGCCAGCAGTTTATGGGGCCGTTACAATGAGCAGTTCTTC. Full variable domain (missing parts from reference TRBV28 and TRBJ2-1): DVKVTQSSRYLVKRTGEKVFLECVQDMDHENMFWYRQDPGLGLRLIYFSYDVKMKEKGDIPEGYSVSREKKERFSLILESASTNQTSMYLCASSLWGRYNEQFFGPGTRLTVL.

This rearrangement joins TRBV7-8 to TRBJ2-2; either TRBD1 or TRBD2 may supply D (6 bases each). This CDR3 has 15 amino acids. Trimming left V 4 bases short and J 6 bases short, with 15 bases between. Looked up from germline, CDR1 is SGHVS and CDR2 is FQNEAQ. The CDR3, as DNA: TGTGCCAGCAGCTCCCGTAATAGGGGGGCCGGGGAGCTGTTTTTT. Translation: CASSSRNRGAGELFF.

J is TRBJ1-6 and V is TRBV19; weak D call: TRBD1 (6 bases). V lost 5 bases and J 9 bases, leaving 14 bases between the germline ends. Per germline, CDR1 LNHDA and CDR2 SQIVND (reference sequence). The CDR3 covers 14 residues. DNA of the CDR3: TGTGCCAGTAGTTCCGGACAGAGGTCTTCACCCCTCCACTTT. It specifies CASSSGQRSSPLHF.

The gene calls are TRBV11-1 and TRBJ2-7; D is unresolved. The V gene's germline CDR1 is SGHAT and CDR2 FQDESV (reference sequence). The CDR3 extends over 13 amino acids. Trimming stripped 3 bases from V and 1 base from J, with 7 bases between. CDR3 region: CASSFDLSYEQYF. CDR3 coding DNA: TGTGCCAGCAGCTTCGACCTATCCTACGAGCAGTACTTC.

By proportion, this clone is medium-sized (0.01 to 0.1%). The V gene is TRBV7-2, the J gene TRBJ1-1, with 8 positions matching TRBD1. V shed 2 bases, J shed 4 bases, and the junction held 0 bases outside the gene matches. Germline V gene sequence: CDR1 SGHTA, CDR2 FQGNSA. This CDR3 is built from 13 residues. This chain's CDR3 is CASSLTGGTEAFF. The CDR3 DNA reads TGTGCCAGCAGCTTAACAGGGGGCACTGAAGCTTTCTTT. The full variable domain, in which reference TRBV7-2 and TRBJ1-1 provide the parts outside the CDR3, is GAGVSQSPSNKVTEKGKDVELRCDPISGHTALYWYRQSLGQGLEFLIYFQGNSAPDKSGLPSDRFSAERTGGSVSTLTIQRTQQEDSAVYLCASSLTGGTEAFFGQGTRLTVV.

The CDR3 nucleotides are TGTGCCAGCAGTCGCGTATATTACACTGAAGCTTTCTTT. Amino acids: CASSRVYYTEAFF. The chain couples TRBV27 to TRBJ1-1; D gene ambiguous. The CDR3 extends over 13 amino acids. V was shortened by 5 bases and J by 3 bases, with 10 bases between the two germline ends. The germline V gene has CDR1 MNHEY and CDR2 SMNVEV (reference sequence).

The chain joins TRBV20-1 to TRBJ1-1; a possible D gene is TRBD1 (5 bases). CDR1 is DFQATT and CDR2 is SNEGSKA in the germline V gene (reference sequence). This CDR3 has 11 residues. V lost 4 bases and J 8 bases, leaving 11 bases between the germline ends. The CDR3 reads CSAKGPAEAFF. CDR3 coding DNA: TGCAGTGCTAAGGGGCCCGCAGAAGCTTTCTTT.

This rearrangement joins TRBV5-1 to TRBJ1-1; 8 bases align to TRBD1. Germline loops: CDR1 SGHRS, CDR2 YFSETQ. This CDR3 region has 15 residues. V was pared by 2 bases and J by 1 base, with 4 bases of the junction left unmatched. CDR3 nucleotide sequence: TGCGCCAGCAGCTTCCAGGGGGCCGGGAACACTGAAGCTTTCTTT. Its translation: CASSFQGAGNTEAFF.

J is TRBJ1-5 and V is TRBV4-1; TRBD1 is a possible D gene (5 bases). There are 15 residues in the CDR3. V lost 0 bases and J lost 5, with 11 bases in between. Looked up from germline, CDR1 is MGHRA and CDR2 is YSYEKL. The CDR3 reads CASSQEGVQDQPQHF. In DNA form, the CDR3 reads TGCGCCAGCAGCCAAGAGGGGGTGCAGGATCAGCCCCAGCATTTT.

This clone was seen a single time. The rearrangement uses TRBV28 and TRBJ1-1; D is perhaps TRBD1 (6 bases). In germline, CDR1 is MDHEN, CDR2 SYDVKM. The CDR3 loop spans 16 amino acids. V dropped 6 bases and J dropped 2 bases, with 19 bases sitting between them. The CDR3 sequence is CASSKPRTDYNTEAFF. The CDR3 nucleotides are TGTGCCAGCAGCAAACCTCGGACAGATTATAACACTGAAGCTTTCTTT.

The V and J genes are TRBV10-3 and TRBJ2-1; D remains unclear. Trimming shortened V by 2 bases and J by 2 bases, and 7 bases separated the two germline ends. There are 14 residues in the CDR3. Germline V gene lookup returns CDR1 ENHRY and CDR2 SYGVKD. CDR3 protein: CAISEVTTYNEQFF. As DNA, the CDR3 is TGTGCCATCAGTGAGGTCACCACCTACAATGAGCAGTTCTTC.